The sequence of this T cell receptor (beta chain) was determined in a study of cytomegalovirus exposure and HLA in healthy donors. Across the study: One earlier analysis, a look at approximately 180 million T cells, found about 110 million unique TCR beta sequences.

CDR3 length: 13 residues. Germline V gene sequence: CDR1 SGHRS, CDR2 YFSETQ. The trim removed 7 bases at V and 4 bases at J, leaving 6 bases unmatched. For this clone: Its antigen is not identified.

The PCR used 60 Vbeta and 13 Jbeta primers. TCRdb keeps only in-frame clones here, not all; method: immunoSEQ multiplex PCR. In the table there are about 89,000 clones, roughly three fifths of which are singletons. Findings of the study overall: CMV antigen specificity of three CMV-associated chains was confirmed in vitro.

Specimen: PBMCs. The chain uses TRBV5-1 and TRBJ2-7; 9 bases are shared with TRBD1. This clonotype was sampled from a young woman in good health and CMV-seronegative. Here the CDR3 DNA reads TGCGCCAGCGGAGGGGGACAGGGTTACGAGCAGTACTTC. Translated: CASGGGQGYEQYF.